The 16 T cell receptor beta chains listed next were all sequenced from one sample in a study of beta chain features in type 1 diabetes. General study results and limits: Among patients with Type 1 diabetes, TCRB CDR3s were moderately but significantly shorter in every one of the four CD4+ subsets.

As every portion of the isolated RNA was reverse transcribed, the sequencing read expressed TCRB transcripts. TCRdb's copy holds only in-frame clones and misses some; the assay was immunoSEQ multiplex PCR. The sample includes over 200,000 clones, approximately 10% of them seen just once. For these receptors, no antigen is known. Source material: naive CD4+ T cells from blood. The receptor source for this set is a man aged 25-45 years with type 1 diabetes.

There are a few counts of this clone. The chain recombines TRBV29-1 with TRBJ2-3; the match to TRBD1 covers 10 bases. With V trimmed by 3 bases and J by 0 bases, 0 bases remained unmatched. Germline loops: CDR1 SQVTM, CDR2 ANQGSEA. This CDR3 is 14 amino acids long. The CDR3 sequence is CSVEGQGSTDTQYF. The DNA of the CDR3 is TGCAGCGTTGAGGGACAGGGGAGCACAGATACGCAGTATTTT.

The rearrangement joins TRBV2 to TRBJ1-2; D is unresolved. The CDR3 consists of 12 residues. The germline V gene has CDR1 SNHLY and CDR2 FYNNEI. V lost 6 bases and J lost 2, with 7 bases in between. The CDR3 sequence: CASREINYGYTF. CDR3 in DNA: TGTGCCAGCAGGGAGATAAACTATGGCTACACCTTC.

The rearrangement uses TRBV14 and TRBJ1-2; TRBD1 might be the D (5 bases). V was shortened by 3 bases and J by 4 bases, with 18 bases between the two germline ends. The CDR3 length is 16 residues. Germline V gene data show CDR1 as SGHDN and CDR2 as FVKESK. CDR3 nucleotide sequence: TGTGCCAGCAGCCAGTTAGAAGGCACGGGGGTCTATGGCTACACCTTC. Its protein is CASSQLEGTGVYGYTF.

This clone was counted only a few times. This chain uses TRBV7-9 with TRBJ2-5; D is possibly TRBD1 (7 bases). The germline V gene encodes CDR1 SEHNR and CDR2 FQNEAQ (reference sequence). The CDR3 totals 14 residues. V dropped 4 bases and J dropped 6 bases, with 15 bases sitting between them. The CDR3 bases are TGTGCCAGCAGCTCAACAGGGGACTGGAAGACCCAGTACTTC. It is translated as CASSSTGDWKTQYF.

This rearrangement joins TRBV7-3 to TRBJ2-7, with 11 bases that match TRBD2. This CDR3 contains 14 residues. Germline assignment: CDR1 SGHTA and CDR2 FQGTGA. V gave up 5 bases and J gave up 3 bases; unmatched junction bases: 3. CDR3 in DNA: TGTGCCAGCAGCAAGACTAGCGGGGACTACGAGCAGTACTTC. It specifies CASSKTSGDYEQYF.

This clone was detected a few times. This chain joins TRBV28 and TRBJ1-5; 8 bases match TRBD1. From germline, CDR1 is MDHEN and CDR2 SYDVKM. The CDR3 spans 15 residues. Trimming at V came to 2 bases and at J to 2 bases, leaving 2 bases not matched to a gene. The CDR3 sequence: CASSLPGGRNQPQHF. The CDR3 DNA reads TGTGCCAGCAGTTTACCAGGGGGCCGCAATCAGCCCCAGCATTTT.

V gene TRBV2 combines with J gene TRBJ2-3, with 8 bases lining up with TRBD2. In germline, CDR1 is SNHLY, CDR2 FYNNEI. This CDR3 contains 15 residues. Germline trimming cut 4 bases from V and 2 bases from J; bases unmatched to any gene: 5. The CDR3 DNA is TGTGCCAGCAGTGTGCGGGGGGTTAACACAGATACGCAGTATTTT. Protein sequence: CASSVRGVNTDTQYF.

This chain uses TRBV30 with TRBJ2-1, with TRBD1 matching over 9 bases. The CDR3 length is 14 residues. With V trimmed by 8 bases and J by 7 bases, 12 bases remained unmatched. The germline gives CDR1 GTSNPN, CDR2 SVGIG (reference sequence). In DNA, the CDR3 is TGTGCCCGTAGACCGGGACAGGGAGCTAATGAGCAGTTCTTC. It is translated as CARRPGQGANEQFF.

The CDR3 sequence is CASSYTGNSYEQYF. The CDR3 DNA reads as TGTGCCAGCAGTTATACAGGGAACTCCTACGAGCAGTACTTC. The V gene is TRBV6-5, the J gene TRBJ2-7, with a possible D match to TRBD1 (6 bases). CDR1 is MNHEY and CDR2 is SVGAGI in the germline V gene. The CDR3 spans 14 residues. Trimming took off 3 bases at V and 0 bases at J, with 9 bases between the two ends.

The CDR3, as DNA: TGCGCCAGCAGCTTGGAAGGTGCGGGGGCTTTCTACGAGCAGTACTTC. This translates into CASSLEGAGAFYEQYF. The chain has TRBV5-1 and TRBJ2-7, with D possibly matching TRBD2 (7 bases). This CDR3 is built from 16 residues. The V end was cut by 0 bases, the J end by 3 bases, with 16 bases between. In germline, CDR1 is SGHRS, CDR2 YFSETQ.

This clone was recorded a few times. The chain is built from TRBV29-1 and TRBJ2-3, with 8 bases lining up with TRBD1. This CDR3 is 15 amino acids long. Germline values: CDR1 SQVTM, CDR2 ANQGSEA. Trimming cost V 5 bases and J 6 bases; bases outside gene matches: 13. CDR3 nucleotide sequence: TGCAGCGTTACCTTCGGACAGGGCTACGAGGATACGCAGTATTTT. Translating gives CSVTFGQGYEDTQYF.

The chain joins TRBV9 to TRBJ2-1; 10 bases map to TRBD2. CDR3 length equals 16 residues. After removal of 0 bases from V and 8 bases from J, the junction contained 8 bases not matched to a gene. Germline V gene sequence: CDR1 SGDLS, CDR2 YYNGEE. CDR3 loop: CASSVGVGTSGDEQFF. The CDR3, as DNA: TGTGCCAGCAGCGTAGGCGTCGGTACTAGCGGGGATGAGCAGTTCTTC. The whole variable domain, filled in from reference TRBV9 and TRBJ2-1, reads DSGVTQTPKHLITATGQRVTLRCSPRSGDLSVYWYQQSLDQGLQFLIQYYNGEERAKGNILERFSAQQFPDLHSELNLSSLELGDSALYFCASSVGVGTSGDEQFFGPGTRLTVL.

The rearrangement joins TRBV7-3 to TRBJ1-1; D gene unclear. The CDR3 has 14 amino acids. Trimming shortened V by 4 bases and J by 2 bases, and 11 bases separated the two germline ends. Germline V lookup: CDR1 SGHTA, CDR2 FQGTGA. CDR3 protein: CASSSLGSNTEAFF. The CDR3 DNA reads TGTGCCAGCAGCTCCTTGGGGAGCAACACTGAAGCTTTCTTT.

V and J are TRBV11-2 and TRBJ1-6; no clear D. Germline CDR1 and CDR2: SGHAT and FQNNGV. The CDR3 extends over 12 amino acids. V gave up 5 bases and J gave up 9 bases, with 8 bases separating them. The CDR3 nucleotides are TGTGCCAGCAGCAGCCTAAGTTCACCCCTCCACTTT. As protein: CASSSLSSPLHF.

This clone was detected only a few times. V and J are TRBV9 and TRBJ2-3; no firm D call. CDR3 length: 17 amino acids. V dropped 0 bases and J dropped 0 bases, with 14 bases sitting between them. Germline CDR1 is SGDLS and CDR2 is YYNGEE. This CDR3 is CASSVVAEKSSTDTQYF. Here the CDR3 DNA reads TGTGCCAGCAGCGTAGTGGCGGAGAAATCTAGCACAGATACGCAGTATTTT.

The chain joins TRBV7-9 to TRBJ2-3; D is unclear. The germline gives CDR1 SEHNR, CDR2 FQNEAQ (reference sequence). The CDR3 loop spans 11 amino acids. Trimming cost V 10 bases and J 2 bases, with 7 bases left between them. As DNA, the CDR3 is TGTGCCATCCCCCACACAGATACGCAGTATTTT. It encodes CAIPHTDTQYF.